This record covers a single TCR beta chain. Its specificity is unknown. The data originate from a study of cytomegalovirus exposure and HLA in healthy donors. Across the whole study: As released early, the data held roughly 85 million unique TCRs from HLA-typed donors. The study's findings and limits: Earlier analysis yielded a pattern in which most TCR beta V segments were productive about 90% or about 30% of the time. Rare TCR sequences predominated, though certain public TCRs were found in many donors.

This PCR relied on a set of 60 Vbeta primers and 13 Jbeta primers. Assay used: immunoSEQ multiplex PCR; TCRdb lists only in-frame clones, some missing. This table holds 140,000 to 150,000 clones, approximately 80% found once. Trimming cost V 4 bases and J 8 bases; bases outside gene matches: 13. Per the germline V gene, CDR1 is MNHNS and CDR2 is SASEGT. There are 15 residues in the CDR3. The receptor was derived from a man in his forties in good health and CMV-seropositive. V and J are TRBV6-1 and TRBJ1-2, with 7 bases fitting TRBD1. Sequenced input: PBMCs. CDR3 in DNA: TGTGCCAGCAGTGTATTAAAAGGACAGGCCGGGGGCTACACCTTC. This encodes CASSVLKGQAGGYTF.